Each of the 27 T cell receptor beta chains below was sequenced from the same sample in a study of shared clonotypes between healthy human individuals. Assay used: immunoSEQ multiplex PCR; TCRdb lists only in-frame clones, some missing. The data show approximately 740,000 clones, more than 85% seen once. Naive CD8 populations comprised CD45RO-negative cells positively selected for CCR7, excluding terminally differentiated effector memory CD45RA+ cells. Sequences were obtained from naive CD8+ T cells sorted from blood. The source of these receptors is a man aged 25 to 40 in good health.

The rearrangement links TRBV7-9 to TRBJ2-1; TRBD2 might be the D (5 bases). This CDR3 comprises 14 residues. Germline V CDR1 and CDR2: SEHNR, FQNEAQ (reference sequence). Trimming removed 1 base from V and 9 bases from J, with 13 bases in between. CDR3 sequence: CASSLVGLKVEQFF. The CDR3 DNA is TGTGCCAGCAGCTTAGTTGGACTTAAGGTTGAGCAGTTCTTC.

The rearrangement joins TRBV5-4 to TRBJ2-7; D is possibly TRBD1 (6 bases). The V and J ends lost 4 bases and 3 bases respectively, with 14 bases between them. The CDR3 length is 14 residues. Germline V gene data show CDR1 as SGHNT and CDR2 as YYREEE (reference sequence). CDR3 sequence: CASSHRDGSYEQYF. The CDR3 bases are TGTGCCAGCAGCCACAGGGACGGAAGCTACGAGCAGTACTTC.

This clone has only one observation. The chain carries TRBV27 and TRBJ1-1, with TRBD1 as a possible D gene (5 bases). The CDR3 covers 16 residues. Trimming stripped 2 bases from V and 1 base from J, with 14 bases between. Germline V lookup: CDR1 MNHEY, CDR2 SMNVEV (reference sequence). Written as DNA, the CDR3 is TGTGCCAGCAGTTTAATTGGACATGGGCCGAACACTGAAGCTTTCTTT. Translated, it gives CASSLIGHGPNTEAFF.

The chain has TRBV7-6 and TRBJ1-2; weak D call: TRBD1 (5 bases). CDR3 length: 14 amino acids. Germline values: CDR1 SGHVS, CDR2 FNYEAQ. The V and J ends lost 3 bases and 2 bases respectively, with 10 bases between them. CDR3 amino acids: CASSFDSQNYGYTF. CDR3 in DNA: TGTGCCAGCAGCTTTGACAGCCAAAACTATGGCTACACCTTC.

The chain has TRBV7-9 and TRBJ1-5; D possibly corresponds to TRBD1 (5 bases). The germline V gene has CDR1 SEHNR and CDR2 FQNEAQ (reference sequence). This CDR3 has 12 residues. Trimming pared 6 bases from V and 5 bases from J, leaving 8 bases between. The CDR3 bases are TGTGCCAGCAGTACCAGGGATCAGCCCCAGCATTTT. Translating gives CASSTRDQPQHF.

The V call is TRBV4-2, the J call TRBJ2-7; 12 positions match TRBD2. CDR1 is LGHNA, CDR2 YNFKEQ, per germline. The CDR3 runs 15 residues. V lost 3 bases, J lost 2 bases, and 2 bases stayed unmatched. CDR3: CASSHRTSGTYEQYF. The DNA for the CDR3 is TGTGCCAGCAGCCACCGGACTAGCGGGACCTACGAGCAGTACTTC.

The gene calls are TRBV5-1 and TRBJ2-7, with D possibly being TRBD1 or TRBD2 (5 bases each). This CDR3 spans 14 amino acids. Trimming removed 8 bases from V and 3 bases from J, with 18 bases in between. Germline-derived CDR1 and CDR2 are SGHRS and YFSETQ. The CDR3 sequence: CASRGGQTHYEQYF. As DNA, the CDR3 is TGCGCCAGTAGGGGCGGGCAGACTCACTACGAGCAGTACTTC.

The rearrangement uses TRBV5-5 and TRBJ1-5; TRBD1 agrees at 8 bases. Germline V gene lookup returns CDR1 SGHKS and CDR2 YYEKEE (reference sequence). The CDR3 runs 17 residues. With V trimmed by 0 bases and J by 3 bases, 8 bases remained unmatched. CDR3 in amino acids: CASSLGTGWVFNQPQHF. The DNA of the CDR3 is TGTGCCAGCAGCTTGGGGACAGGGTGGGTTTTCAATCAGCCCCAGCATTTT.

J is TRBJ2-2 and V is TRBV6-5, with D uncertain. Germline CDR1 is MNHEY and CDR2 is SVGAGI. The CDR3 extends over 13 amino acids. The ends were cut back, 6 bases at V and 1 base at J, with 6 bases in the middle. The CDR3 reads CASSQWNTGELFF. Written as DNA, the CDR3 is TGTGCCAGCAGCCAATGGAACACCGGGGAGCTGTTTTTT.

This clone was detected only a few times. This chain links TRBV7-9 with TRBJ2-4, with no clear D. Trimming left V 1 base short and J 8 bases short, with 6 bases between. The CDR3 is 12 residues long. Germline V gene sequence: CDR1 SEHNR, CDR2 FQNEAQ (reference sequence). In DNA, the CDR3 is TGTGCCAGCAGCTTAGATCCTGACATTCAGTACTTC. Protein product: CASSLDPDIQYF.

This clone appeared a few times. The V and J genes are TRBV28 and TRBJ1-4, with 9 bases that match TRBD1. The J segment lost 7 bases and the V segment lost 6 bases, leaving 6 bases of the junction unmatched. The CDR3 extends over 14 amino acids. CDR1 is MDHEN and CDR2 is SYDVKM in the germline V gene. Written as DNA, the CDR3 is TGTGCCAGCAGCCCCGGGACAGGGAGTGAAAAACTGTTTTTT. It is translated as CASSPGTGSEKLFF. The full variable domain, completed using reference TRBV28 and TRBJ1-4, is DVKVTQSSRYLVKRTGEKVFLECVQDMDHENMFWYRQDPGLGLRLIYFSYDVKMKEKGDIPEGYSVSREKKERFSLILESASTNQTSMYLCASSPGTGSEKLFFGSGTQLSVL.

The V gene is TRBV9, the J gene TRBJ2-4; D is unresolved. This CDR3 region has 14 residues. Germline assignment: CDR1 SGDLS and CDR2 YYNGEE. Trimming cost V 7 bases and J 8 bases, with 19 bases left between them. CDR3 DNA: TGTGCCAGCGGAAACGGACCTAAATCGCACATTCAGTACTTC. This encodes CASGNGPKSHIQYF.

The chain couples TRBV19 to TRBJ2-7, with 7 bases identical to TRBD2. CDR1 and CDR2 (germline): LNHDA, SQIVND (reference sequence). This CDR3 spans 15 amino acids. With 3 bases clipped from V and 4 bases from J, the junction kept 9 bases outside the gene matches. The CDR3 region has the DNA TGTGCCAGTAGTATGATGGGGGGGAGCGGATACGAGCAGTACTTC. This encodes CASSMMGGSGYEQYF. Drawing the rest from reference TRBV19 and TRBJ2-7, the complete variable domain is DGGITQSPKYLFRKEGQNVTLSCEQNLNHDAMYWYRQDPGQGLRLIYYSQIVNDFQKGDIAEGYSVSREKKESFPLTVTSAQKNPTAFYLCASSMMGGSGYEQYFGPGTRLTVT.

V gene TRBV5-6 combines with J gene TRBJ2-3; no clear D gene. V lost 0 bases and J 0 bases, leaving 8 bases between the germline ends. The CDR3 covers 15 residues. Germline V gives CDR1 SGHDT, CDR2 YYEEEE. The CDR3 bases are TGTGCCAGCAGCTTGGTGGCGGAAAGCACAGATACGCAGTATTTT. Translating gives CASSLVAESTDTQYF.

The CDR3 sequence: CASSPELAGTYNEQFF. The CDR3 DNA sequence: TGTGCCAGCTCTCCGGAACTAGCGGGAACCTACAATGAGCAGTTCTTC. The rearrangement joins TRBV18 to TRBJ2-1; 10 bases match TRBD2. With V trimmed by 6 bases and J by 2 bases, 7 bases remained unmatched. Germline V gene data show CDR1 as KGHSH and CDR2 as LQKENI. This CDR3 comprises 16 residues.

In this sample, this clone turned up once. The V gene is TRBV4-1, the J gene TRBJ2-6, with TRBD2 identical over 7 bases. The CDR3 covers 16 residues. J lost 4 bases, V lost 4 bases, and 7 bases had no gene match. Germline loops: CDR1 MGHRA, CDR2 YSYEKL. DNA for the CDR3: TGCGCCAGCAGCCCCGATGGGGGGGTCGGGGCCAACGTCCTGACTTTC. Protein: CASSPDGGVGANVLTF.

The chain is built from TRBV28 and TRBJ2-7; 9 bases match TRBD1. This CDR3 spans 16 amino acids. With V trimmed by 2 bases and J by 3 bases, 8 bases remained unmatched. CDR1 is MDHEN, CDR2 SYDVKM, per germline. CDR3 sequence: CASSLDGDRVFYEQYF. DNA for the CDR3: TGTGCCAGCAGTTTAGACGGGGACAGGGTTTTCTACGAGCAGTACTTC.

This clone occurred once. This chain joins TRBV30 and TRBJ1-5, with D uncertain. This CDR3 has 12 amino acids. The V and J ends lost 8 bases and 6 bases respectively, with 14 bases between them. Germline V gene sequence: CDR1 GTSNPN, CDR2 SVGIG (reference sequence). CDR3 coding DNA: TGTGCCGCTGAAGGGTATGGTCAGCCCCAGCATTTT. It encodes CAAEGYGQPQHF.

This sequence joins TRBV9 and TRBJ1-2; D call uncertain. The CDR3 runs 10 residues. In germline, CDR1 is SGDLS, CDR2 YYNGEE. V dropped 8 bases and J dropped 4 bases, with 6 bases sitting between them. CDR3 sequence: CASKGYGYTF. DNA for the CDR3: TGTGCCAGTAAGGGCTATGGCTACACCTTC.

This clone was seen a handful of times. The J gene is TRBJ1-1, the V gene TRBV7-9; D is possibly TRBD1 (6 bases). The germline V gene encodes CDR1 SEHNR and CDR2 FQNEAQ (reference sequence). This CDR3 has 10 amino acids. V was pared by 8 bases and J by 8 bases, with 9 bases between. As DNA, the CDR3 is TGTGCCAGCGCGGGGGGCGAAGCTTTCTTT. It is translated as CASAGGEAFF.

The chain combines TRBV28 with TRBJ1-1; a possible D gene is TRBD1 (5 bases). Deletions cut 4 bases from V and 6 bases from J, with 18 bases between. The CDR3 consists of 15 residues. In germline, CDR1 is MDHEN, CDR2 SYDVKM. As DNA, the CDR3 is TGTGCCAGCAGTTCCTCGGGGGAGGGTATTTCTGAAGCTTTCTTT. This sequence encodes CASSSSGEGISEAFF.

The chain recombines TRBV6-1 with TRBJ1-5, with 7 bases aligning to TRBD1. The CDR3 has 15 amino acids. The germline V gene encodes CDR1 MNHNS and CDR2 SASEGT. The ends lost 7 bases at V and 7 bases at J; junction bases unmatched: 13. CDR3 nucleotide sequence: TGTGCCAGCACCCGGAGGACAGGCGAGTTACAGCCCCAGCATTTT. This encodes CASTRRTGELQPQHF.

This clone showed up just once. The rearrangement joins TRBV28 to TRBJ1-4; D gene unclear. CDR1 and CDR2 (germline): MDHEN, SYDVKM. The CDR3 contains 16 residues. V was pared by 5 bases and J by 0 bases, with 13 bases between. CDR3 sequence reads: CASSLTDGATNEKLFF. DNA of the CDR3: TGTGCCAGCAGTCTAACCGACGGCGCAACTAATGAAAAACTGTTTTTT.

The chain combines TRBV19 with TRBJ2-7; TRBD2 aligns across 8 bases. The V segment lost 5 bases and the J segment 4 bases; nucleotides outside the gene matches: 10. The germline gives CDR1 LNHDA, CDR2 SQIVND (reference sequence). The CDR3 totals 15 residues. Here the CDR3 DNA reads TGTGCCAGTAGTGTTATCAGCGGGAGCTTTTACGAGCAGTACTTC. As protein: CASSVISGSFYEQYF.

The chain combines TRBV9 with TRBJ2-7, with D possibly being TRBD1 (7 bases). Germline V gene lookup returns CDR1 SGDLS and CDR2 YYNGEE. The ends were cut back, 4 bases at V and 3 bases at J, with 17 bases in the middle. The CDR3 length is 15 residues. CDR3 residues: CASSQGVADGYEQYF. The DNA of the CDR3 is TGTGCCAGCAGCCAGGGGGTAGCGGATGGCTACGAGCAGTACTTC.

The rearrangement uses TRBV10-1 and TRBJ2-4; D gene unclear. Trimming removed 3 bases at V and 7 bases at J, with 10 bases between. CDR3 length: 13 residues. CDR1 and CDR2 (germline): WNHNN, SYGVQD (reference sequence). CDR3 sequence reads: CASSDSRMNIQYF. The CDR3, as DNA: TGCGCCAGCAGTGATAGCAGGATGAACATTCAGTACTTC.

This clone was detected once. The gene calls are TRBV10-2 and TRBJ1-1; possibly TRBD1 for D (6 bases). The CDR3 has 14 residues. V lost 4 bases and J lost 0, with 9 bases in between. Germline CDR1 WSHSY, CDR2 SAAADI. CDR3 DNA: TGCGCCAGCAGTGGGACAGATATGAACACTGAAGCTTTCTTT. It translates to CASSGTDMNTEAFF.